This TCR beta chain was profiled in a study of blood T cell repertoires in COVID-19. The germline CDR1 and CDR2 sequences are SGHVS and FNYEAQ. The CDR3 runs to 15 residues. J was trimmed by 2 bases and V by 5 bases; bases with no gene match: 4. Adults between roughly 18 and 90 years of age took part from 24 US areas. Cohorts were based on clinical histories the participants reported. Generated by immunoSEQ multiplex PCR, the TCRdb table keeps only in-frame clones and is missing some. The table lists 330,000 or so clones, over 75% of them singletons, with around 4.6% in the top ten. The receptor was derived from a man aged 25-45 years who had recovered from COVID-19. Material: PBMCs or T cells enriched from blood (not recorded which). The V gene is TRBV7-6, the J gene TRBJ1-4, with 8 bases that match TRBD1. CDR3 sequence: CASSERQGTNEKLFF. CDR3 coding DNA: TGTGCCAGCAGCGAAAGACAGGGGACTAATGAAAAACTGTTTTTT.